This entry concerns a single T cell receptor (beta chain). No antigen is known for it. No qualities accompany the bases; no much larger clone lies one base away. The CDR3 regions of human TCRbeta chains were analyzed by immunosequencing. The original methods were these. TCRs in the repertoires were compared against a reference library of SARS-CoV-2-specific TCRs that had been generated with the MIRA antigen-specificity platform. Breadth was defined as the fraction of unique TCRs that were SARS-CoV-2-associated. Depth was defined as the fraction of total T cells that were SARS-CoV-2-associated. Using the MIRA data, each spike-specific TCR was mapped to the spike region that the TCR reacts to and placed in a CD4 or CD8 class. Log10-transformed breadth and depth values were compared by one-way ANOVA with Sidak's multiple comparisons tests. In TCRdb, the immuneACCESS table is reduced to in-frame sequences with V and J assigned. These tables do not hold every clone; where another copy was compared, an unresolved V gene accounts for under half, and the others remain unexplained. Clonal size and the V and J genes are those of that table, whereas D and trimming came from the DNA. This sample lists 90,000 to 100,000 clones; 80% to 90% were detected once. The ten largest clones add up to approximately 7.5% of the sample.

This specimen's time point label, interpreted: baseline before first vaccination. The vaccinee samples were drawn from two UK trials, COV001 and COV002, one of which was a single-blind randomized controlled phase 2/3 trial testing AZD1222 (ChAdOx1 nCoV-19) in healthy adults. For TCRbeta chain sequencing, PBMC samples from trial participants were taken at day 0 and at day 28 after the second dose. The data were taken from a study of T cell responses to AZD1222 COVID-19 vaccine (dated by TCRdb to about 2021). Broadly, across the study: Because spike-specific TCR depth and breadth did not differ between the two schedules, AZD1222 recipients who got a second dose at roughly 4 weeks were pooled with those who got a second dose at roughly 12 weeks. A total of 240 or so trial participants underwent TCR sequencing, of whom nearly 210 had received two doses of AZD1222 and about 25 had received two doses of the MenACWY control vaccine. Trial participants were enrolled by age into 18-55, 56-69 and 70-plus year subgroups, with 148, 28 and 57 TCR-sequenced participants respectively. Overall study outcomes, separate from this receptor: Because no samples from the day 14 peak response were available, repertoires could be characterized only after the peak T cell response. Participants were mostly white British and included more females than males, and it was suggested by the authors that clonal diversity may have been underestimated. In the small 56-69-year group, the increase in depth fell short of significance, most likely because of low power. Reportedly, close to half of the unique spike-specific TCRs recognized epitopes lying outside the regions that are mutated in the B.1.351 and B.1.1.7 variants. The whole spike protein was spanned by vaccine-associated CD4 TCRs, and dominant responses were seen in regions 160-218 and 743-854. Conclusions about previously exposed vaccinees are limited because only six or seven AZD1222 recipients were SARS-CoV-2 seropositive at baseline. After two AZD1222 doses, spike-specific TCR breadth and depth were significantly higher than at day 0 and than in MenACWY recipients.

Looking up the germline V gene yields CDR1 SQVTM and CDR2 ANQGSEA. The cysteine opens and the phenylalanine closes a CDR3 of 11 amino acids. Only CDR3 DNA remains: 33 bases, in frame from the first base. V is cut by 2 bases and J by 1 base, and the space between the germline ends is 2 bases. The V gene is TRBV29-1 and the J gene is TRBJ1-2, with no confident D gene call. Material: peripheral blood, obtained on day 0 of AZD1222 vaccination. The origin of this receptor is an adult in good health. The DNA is TGCAGCGTTGAAAGTAACTATGGCTACACCTTC. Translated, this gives CSVESNYGYTF.